This T cell receptor (beta chain) stems from a study of spatial heterogeneity in lung cancer. The table lists this clonotype with many counts. Specified time point: sample taken at primary tumor resection. Whole RNA from tumor, nontumor lung or frozen PBMC was sequenced unsorted. Samples were donated by 72 untreated early-stage non-small cell lung cancer patients. This CDR3 spans 14 amino acids. Trimming stripped 4 bases from V and 4 bases from J, with 13 bases between. CDR1 LGHDT and CDR2 YNNKEL come from the germline V gene (reference sequence). MiXCR, run by TCRdb on the 5' RACE reads, gives a single entry per CDR3 protein. The sample comprises about 10,000 distinct CDR3 sequences, 4.5% to 7% of which are singletons, and 27% rests with the top ten.

The chain combines TRBV3-1 with TRBJ2-5; D may correspond to TRBD1 or TRBD2 (5 bases each). Sequenced here: PBMCs, sampled at surgery. The receptor's source is a male donor with early-stage non-small cell lung cancer. The chain's CDR3 is CASSLRDPTETQYF. CDR3 DNA: TGTGCCAGCAGCCTCCGGGACCCCACAGAGACCCAGTACTTC.